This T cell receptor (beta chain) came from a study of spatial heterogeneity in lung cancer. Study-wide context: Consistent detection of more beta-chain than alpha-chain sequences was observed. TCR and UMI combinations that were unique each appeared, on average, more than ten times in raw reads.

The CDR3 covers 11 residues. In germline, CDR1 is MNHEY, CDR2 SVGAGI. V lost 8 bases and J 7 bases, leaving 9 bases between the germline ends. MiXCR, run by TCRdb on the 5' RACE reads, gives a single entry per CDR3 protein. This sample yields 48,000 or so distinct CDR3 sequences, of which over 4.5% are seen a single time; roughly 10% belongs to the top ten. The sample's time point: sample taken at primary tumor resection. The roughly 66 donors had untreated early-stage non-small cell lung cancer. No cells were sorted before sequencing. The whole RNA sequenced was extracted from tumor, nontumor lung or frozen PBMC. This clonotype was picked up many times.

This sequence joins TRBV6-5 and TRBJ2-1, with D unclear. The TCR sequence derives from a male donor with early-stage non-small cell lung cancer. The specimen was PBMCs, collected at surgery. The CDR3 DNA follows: TGTGCCAGCGCTCGGAGAAATGAGCAGTTCTTC. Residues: CASARRNEQFF.